The 32 T cell receptor beta chains below come from one sample, sequenced in a study of regulatory T cells in long-lasting Graves disease. Time point: newly diagnosed GD, antithyroid drugs for less than 3 months. The TCR library used RNA extracted from PBMCs. iRepertoire HTBI primers and Arm-PCR of CDR3 regions built TCR beta libraries. MiXCR, applied by TCRdb to the multiplex PCR reads, yields one record per CDR3 protein. In the table there are 400,000 to 450,000 distinct CDR3 sequences, roughly 15% of which are singletons. The sample was also reused in another study, on T cells in Graves' hyperthyroidism and ophthalmopathy.

Source: peripheral blood mononuclear cells (PBMCs), taken at new diagnosis, from a patient treated with antithyroid drugs. The receptors derive from a woman aged 25 to 39 with Graves disease.

This clonotype has more than one count but fewer than ten. A much larger clone is a single base away; this may be a read error. This chain links TRBV27 with TRBJ2-7; D unclear. The CDR3 runs to 13 residues. Trimming stripped 1 base from V and 2 bases from J, with 6 bases between. Germline lookup yields CDR1 MNHEY and CDR2 SMNVEV (reference sequence). CDR3 sequence reads: CASSLYRAYEQYF. The CDR3 nucleotides read TGTGCCAGCAGTTTATACAGAGCCTACGAGCAGTACTTC.

A few counts support this clonotype. The CDR3 region has the DNA TGTGCCAGCAGCCAAGGTCAACTAGCGGGCTCCACAGATACGCAGTATTTT. Its translation: CASSQGQLAGSTDTQYF. V is TRBV14 and J is TRBJ2-3, with 9 bases that match TRBD2. CDR1 and CDR2 from the germline V gene are SGHDN and FVKESK. CDR3 length equals 17 residues. Germline trimming cut 1 base from V and 2 bases from J; bases unmatched to any gene: 7.

This clonotype was counted many times. The chain combines TRBV20-1 with TRBJ2-7; TRBD1 aligns across 9 bases. Germline V gives CDR1 DFQATT, CDR2 SNEGSKA (reference sequence). This CDR3 is built from 14 residues. V shed 3 bases, J shed 2 bases, and the junction held 5 bases outside the gene matches. CDR3 nucleotides: TGCAGTGCTAGGGGGACAGGGAGGCCCTACGAGCAGTACTTC. Protein sequence: CSARGTGRPYEQYF.

This clonotype occurred many times. This chain connects TRBV28 to TRBJ2-7; D is unclear. The germline V and J ends were trimmed by 3 bases and 2 bases, with 14 bases remaining between them. Germline assignment: CDR1 MDHEN and CDR2 SYDVKM. The CDR3 loop spans 15 amino acids. This CDR3 is CASSFSSRTPYEQYF. The CDR3 nucleotides are TGTGCCAGCAGTTTTTCATCCAGAACTCCCTACGAGCAGTACTTC.

This clonotype came up many times. V usage is TRBV7-9 and J usage is TRBJ2-1; 14 bases line up with TRBD2. V lost 3 bases and J lost 9; bases outside the gene matches: 4. The CDR3 totals 15 residues. Looked up from germline, CDR1 is SEHNR and CDR2 is FQNEAQ (reference sequence). The CDR3 DNA reads as TGTGCCAGCAGCTTCGGGACTAGCGGGAGTGGTGAGCAGTTCTTC. Its protein is CASSFGTSGSGEQFF.

This clonotype has a count of ten or more. The CDR3 sequence: CASSRISTTEAFF. CDR3 nucleotides: TGTGCCAGCAGCCGAATCTCAACCACTGAAGCTTTCTTT. V usage is TRBV7-3 and J usage is TRBJ1-1; D call uncertain. Germline V gene data show CDR1 as SGHTA and CDR2 as FQGTGA. V was clipped by 5 bases and J by 4 bases, with 11 bases between them. This CDR3 has 13 amino acids.

This clonotype has at least ten counts. V is TRBV4-1 and J is TRBJ1-5; D gene uncertain. Trimming left V 1 base short and J 8 bases short, with 9 bases between. The CDR3 spans 13 residues. Germline CDR1 is MGHRA and CDR2 is YSYEKL. CDR3 DNA: TGCGCCAGCAGCCAAGGGAGGCGGGAGCCCCAGCATTTT. Its translation is CASSQGRREPQHF.

This clonotype was counted only a few times. A much larger clone is a single base away; this may be a read error. V gene TRBV7-3 combines with J gene TRBJ2-1; D is possibly TRBD2 (6 bases). The V and J ends lost 5 bases and 2 bases respectively, with 19 bases between them. The CDR3 extends over 17 amino acids. Germline V gene sequence: CDR1 SGHTA, CDR2 FQGTGA. In DNA, the CDR3 is TGTGCCAGCAGCAAAAGGAGGGCTGGCGGGGCCTACAATGAGCAGTTCTTC. Translated, it gives CASSKRRAGGAYNEQFF.

The rearrangement links TRBV24-1 to TRBJ2-1; a possible D gene is TRBD2 (8 bases). The germline V gene encodes CDR1 KGHDR and CDR2 SFDVKD. V was cut by 4 bases and J by 0 bases, with 18 bases left in between. The CDR3 is made up of 18 amino acids. This CDR3 reads CATSDQGGAGGSYNEQFF. The DNA for the CDR3 is TGTGCCACCAGTGACCAGGGGGGGGCGGGAGGCTCCTACAATGAGCAGTTCTTC.

This clonotype was found a few times. This rearrangement joins TRBV27 to TRBJ1-2, with D possibly being TRBD1 (6 bases). CDR3 length: 16 amino acids. Germline assignment: CDR1 MNHEY and CDR2 SMNVEV (reference sequence). The V end lost 4 bases, the J end lost 5 bases, and 20 bases lay between the germline ends. The CDR3 DNA reads as TGTGCCAGCAGTTCCTCCGCGGGACATAGGGTTTATGGCTACACCTTC. This encodes CASSSSAGHRVYGYTF.

This clonotype occurred many times. V gene TRBV6-1 combines with J gene TRBJ1-1, with 12 bases aligning to TRBD1. The CDR3 is 16 residues long. Germline V gives CDR1 MNHNS, CDR2 SASEGT. V gave up 5 bases and J gave up 9 bases; unmatched junction bases: 13. The CDR3 here is CASSPPGQGARWKAFF. For the CDR3, the DNA is TGTGCCAGCAGTCCCCCGGGACAGGGGGCGCGTTGGAAAGCTTTCTTT.

This clonotype appeared many times. The chain links TRBV30 to TRBJ2-2; 11 positions agree with TRBD2. V gave up 2 bases and J gave up 6 bases; unmatched junction bases: 5. CDR1 and CDR2 from the germline V gene are GTSNPN and SVGIG (reference sequence). The CDR3 loop spans 15 amino acids. The CDR3 sequence is CAWSNPGLAAGELFF. Written as DNA, the CDR3 is TGTGCCTGGAGTAATCCGGGACTAGCGGCCGGGGAGCTGTTTTTT.

This clonotype was seen ten or more times. This probably arose from a read error, given a far larger clone one base away. V is TRBV28 and J is TRBJ2-5; D remains ambiguous. The CDR3 has 11 amino acids. The V gene's germline CDR1 is MDHEN and CDR2 SYDVKM. V was cut by 6 bases and J by 4 bases, with 6 bases left in between. This CDR3 reads CASRQGETQYF. The CDR3 DNA reads TGTGCCAGCAGACAAGGAGAGACCCAGTACTTC.

This clonotype has a handful of counts. The chain joins TRBV6-2 or TRBV6-3 to TRBJ2-7; D call uncertain. Germline V gene lookup returns CDR1 MNHEY and CDR2 SVGEGT. The CDR3 runs to 14 residues. V was cut by 6 bases and J by 3 bases, with 15 bases left in between. The CDR3: CASRPYMWGYEQYF. DNA of the CDR3: TGTGCCAGCAGGCCATATATGTGGGGCTACGAGCAGTACTTC.

The chain couples TRBV9 to TRBJ2-3; possibly TRBD1 for D (6 bases). CDR1 and CDR2 (germline): SGDLS, YYNGEE. This CDR3 has 16 amino acids. With 4 bases removed from V and 5 bases from J, the gap between germline ends came to 20 bases. CDR3 DNA: TGTGCCAGCAGCCTTAGAGGGCAGGGGTTGGGAGATACGCAGTATTTT. Translated: CASSLRGQGLGDTQYF.

This clonotype was seen many times. The chain joins TRBV12-3 or TRBV12-4 to TRBJ2-7, with 12 bases identical to TRBD1. The CDR3 length is 15 residues. J lost 4 bases, V lost 8 bases, and 9 bases had no gene match. The CDR3 loop reads CASGHGTGGDYEQYF. The CDR3 coding sequence is TGTGCCAGCGGGCATGGGACAGGGGGCGATTACGAGCAGTACTTC.

The rearrangement joins TRBV18 to TRBJ1-3, with unresolved D. Germline lookup yields CDR1 KGHSH and CDR2 LQKENI. This CDR3 has 15 residues. Trimming removed 3 bases at V and 0 bases at J, with 9 bases between. Here the CDR3 reads CASSPTGSSGNTIYF. Here the CDR3 DNA reads TGTGCCAGCTCACCCACGGGCTCCTCTGGAAACACCATATATTTT.

This clonotype was observed a few times. The CDR3: CASSPETGSYEQYF. The CDR3 coding sequence is TGTGCCAGCAGCCCCGAGACAGGCTCCTACGAGCAGTACTTC. The gene calls are TRBV7-9 and TRBJ2-7; D might be TRBD1 (6 bases). Germline CDR1 and CDR2: SEHNR and FQNEAQ (reference sequence). V lost 5 bases to trimming and J lost 0 bases, with 11 bases between them. This CDR3 region has 14 residues.

In its sample, this clonotype was seen many times. The V and J genes are TRBV6-2 or TRBV6-3 and TRBJ1-4; D unclear. Germline CDR1 is MNHEY and CDR2 is SVGEGT. Deletions cut 0 bases from V and 7 bases from J, with 0 bases between. The CDR3 length is 11 residues. The CDR3 spells CASSYSEKLFF. The CDR3 coding sequence is TGTGCCAGCAGTTACTCTGAAAAACTGTTTTTT.

This clonotype came up many times. CDR3 nucleotides: TGTGCCAGCACCCCCGCGGCAGGGGGCAATGAGCAGTTCTTC. Translating it yields CASTPAAGGNEQFF. The V call is TRBV27, the J call TRBJ2-1, with TRBD1 matching 7 bases. After removal of 7 bases from V and 6 bases from J, the junction contained 9 bases not matched to a gene. The CDR3 runs to 14 residues. Per germline, CDR1 MNHEY and CDR2 SMNVEV (reference sequence).

The CDR3 region has the DNA TGTGCCAGTAGTATGGGGGGCGGCGAGCAGTACTTC. The encoded protein is CASSMGGGEQYF. V usage is TRBV19 and J usage is TRBJ2-7; D is perhaps TRBD1 or TRBD2 (6 bases each). Looked up from germline, CDR1 is LNHDA and CDR2 is SQIVND (reference sequence). Deletions cut 3 bases from V and 6 bases from J, with 9 bases between. The CDR3 is 12 amino acids.

V and J are TRBV19 and TRBJ2-4; D gene ambiguous. V was clipped by 6 bases and J by 1 base, with 13 bases between them. There are 15 residues in the CDR3. The germline gives CDR1 LNHDA, CDR2 SQIVND (reference sequence). The CDR3 DNA reads as TGTGCCAGTAGGTCCATTGAGGCGGCCAAAAACATTCAGTACTTC. The encoded protein is CASRSIEAAKNIQYF.

In its sample, this clonotype was seen a few times. V and J are TRBV11-2 and TRBJ2-2; D tentatively fits TRBD1 or TRBD2 (5 bases each). V was pared by 5 bases and J by 7 bases, with 20 bases between. Germline CDR1 reads SGHAT; CDR2 reads FQNNGV. There are 16 residues in the CDR3. The CDR3 is CASSLLPGPFVGELFF. The CDR3 coding sequence is TGTGCCAGCAGCCTCCTCCCGGGGCCTTTTGTCGGGGAGCTGTTTTTT.

Points on this clonotype: A far larger clone is off by one base, so a read error is likely. This chain joins TRBV6-6 and TRBJ2-3, with D possibly being TRBD2 (5 bases). With the DNA end fitting TRBJ2-1 better, the J assignment may be wrong. This CDR3 has 14 residues. The germline CDR1 and CDR2 sequences are MNHNY and SVGAGI (reference sequence). The CDR3 loop is CASSYSREGHEQFF. Written as DNA, the CDR3 is TGTGCCAGCAGTTACTCGCGAGAGGGCCACGAGCAGTTCTTC.

This clonotype was observed at least ten times. The chain carries TRBV3-1 and TRBJ2-4, with D possibly TRBD1 on 6 matching bases. The CDR3 has 15 amino acids. Germline CDR1 LGHDT, CDR2 YNNKEL (reference sequence). Trimming took off 0 bases at V and 2 bases at J, with 8 bases between the two ends. CDR3 sequence: CASSQEWDTKNIQYF. The CDR3 DNA sequence: TGTGCCAGCAGCCAAGAATGGGACACCAAAAACATTCAGTACTTC.

This clonotype was recorded many times. The chain joins TRBV20-1 to TRBJ2-1, with D maybe TRBD2 (7 bases). The germline V gene encodes CDR1 DFQATT and CDR2 SNEGSKA (reference sequence). V was clipped by 7 bases and J by 4 bases, with 14 bases between them. This CDR3 has 13 amino acids. The chain's CDR3 is CSGKRGGYNEQFF. CDR3 in DNA: TGCAGTGGCAAGAGGGGGGGTTACAATGAGCAGTTCTTC.

This clonotype was detected many times. This chain links TRBV7-9 with TRBJ2-3; 7 bases map to TRBD2. The CDR3 has 16 amino acids. Germline V CDR1 and CDR2: SEHNR, FQNEAQ (reference sequence). Trimming took 1 base from V and 5 from J; bases not matched to a gene: 9. DNA for the CDR3: TGTGCCAGCAGCTTAGATCCTAGCGGCTTGGTAGATACGCAGTATTTT. It translates to CASSLDPSGLVDTQYF.

This clonotype was detected many times. The rearrangement uses TRBV20-1 and TRBJ2-7; TRBD2 agrees at 10 bases. The CDR3 length is 15 residues. J lost 7 bases, V lost 0 bases, and 9 bases had no gene match. Germline loops: CDR1 DFQATT, CDR2 SNEGSKA (reference sequence). The CDR3 loop reads CSARDPLAGGGEQYF. DNA for the CDR3: TGCAGTGCTAGAGACCCTTTAGCGGGAGGAGGGGAGCAGTACTTC.

This clonotype occurred many times. V usage is TRBV3-1 and J usage is TRBJ1-2; no clear D gene. Germline V gene lookup returns CDR1 LGHDT and CDR2 YNNKEL (reference sequence). This CDR3 spans 12 amino acids. The V and J ends lost 3 bases and 7 bases respectively, with 9 bases between them. In nucleotides, the CDR3 is TGTGCCAGCAGCCATACGGCGGGTGGCTACACCTTC. This translates into CASSHTAGGYTF.

This clonotype was observed many times. The chain employs TRBV7-2 and TRBJ2-3, with 8 bases fitting TRBD2. There are 16 residues in the CDR3. Germline loops: CDR1 SGHTA, CDR2 FQGNSA. With V trimmed by 1 base and J by 4 bases, 7 bases remained unmatched. The CDR3 reads CASSLEVAGYSDTQYF. Written as DNA, the CDR3 is TGTGCCAGCAGCTTAGAGGTAGCGGGATACTCAGATACGCAGTATTTT.

In this sample, this clonotype turned up a few times. The rearrangement links TRBV6-5 to TRBJ2-7, with TRBD2 matching 11 bases. Germline CDR1 is MNHEY and CDR2 is SVGAGI. This CDR3 has 17 amino acids. J was trimmed by 2 bases and V by 2 bases; bases with no gene match: 8. The CDR3 bases are TGTGCCAGCAGTTACCTCGGCCTAGCGGGAGGCACCTACGAGCAGTACTTC. Its protein is CASSYLGLAGGTYEQYF.

This clonotype was seen more than once but under ten times. The rearrangement joins TRBV27 to TRBJ2-2, with 7 bases matching TRBD1. J lost 4 bases, V lost 4 bases, and 9 bases had no gene match. The CDR3 extends over 16 amino acids. Germline CDR1 MNHEY, CDR2 SMNVEV (reference sequence). DNA for the CDR3: TGTGCCAGCAGTTCCCCGGGACAGCGAGGCACCGGGGAGCTGTTTTTT. Translating it yields CASSSPGQRGTGELFF.